The rows below give T cell receptor beta chains drawn from one sample of a study of CD4 T cell repertoires in COVID-19. Method: immunoSEQ multiplex PCR; TCRdb's copy keeps in-frame clones and lacks some. Counted here are tens of thousands of clones, roughly 80% occurring once; the ten biggest clones make up around 0.59%. The specimen was CD4+ T cells from peripheral blood, collected after recovery from COVID-19. The receptors shown here come from a human donor who had COVID-19. CDR3s include the opening cysteine and the closing phenylalanine or tryptophan. Each record gives: CDR3 length, V gene, clone size, J gene, D gene, CDR3 protein, CDR3 DNA. D genes are given only for firm matches. For some rows the clone size is stated as once, few or many, or as a class when expanded; others skip it.

len: 14
v_gene: TRBV5-6
abundance: .
j_gene: TRBJ1-6
d_gene: .
CDR3aa: CASSLYGLNSPLHF
CDR3nt: TGTGCCAGCAGCTTATACGGCCTTAATTCACCCCTCCACTTT

len: 16
v_gene: TRBV7-2
abundance: once
j_gene: TRBJ1-2
d_gene: .
CDR3aa: CASSLSVGQRAVGYTF
CDR3nt: TGTGCCAGCAGCTTAAGTGTTGGACAGAGGGCTGTTGGCTACACCTTC

len: 11
v_gene: TRBV20-1
abundance: .
j_gene: TRBJ2-5
d_gene: .
CDR3aa: CSARDGKTQYF
CDR3nt: TGCAGTGCTAGAGACGGAAAGACCCAGTACTTC

len: 13
v_gene: TRBV2
abundance: few
j_gene: TRBJ2-1
d_gene: TRBD1
CDR3aa: CASSDGTGGEQFF
CDR3nt: TGTGCCAGCAGTGATGGGACAGGGGGTGAGCAGTTCTTC

len: 13
v_gene: TRBV6-1
abundance: .
j_gene: TRBJ1-2
d_gene: .
CDR3aa: CASSETDFYGYTF
CDR3nt: TGTGCCAGCAGTGAAACAGACTTCTATGGCTACACCTTC

len: 14
v_gene: TRBV3-1/TRBV3-2
abundance: .
j_gene: TRBJ2-3
d_gene: TRBD1
CDR3aa: CATRDRGLQDTQYF
CDR3nt: TGTGCCACTAGGGACAGGGGGTTGCAAGATACGCAGTATTTT

len: 15
v_gene: TRBV11-2
abundance: once
j_gene: TRBJ2-7
d_gene: TRBD2
CDR3aa: CASSLDPGLAYEQYF
CDR3nt: TGTGCCAGCAGCTTAGACCCGGGACTAGCGTACGAGCAGTACTTC

len: 15
v_gene: TRBV6-5
abundance: once
j_gene: TRBJ1-4
d_gene: TRBD1
CDR3aa: CASRTDREILAKLFF
CDR3nt: TGTGCCAGCAGGACGGACAGGGAGATATTGGCGAAATTGTTTTTT

len: 14
v_gene: TRBV6-6
abundance: .
j_gene: TRBJ1-2
d_gene: .
CDR3aa: CASNTRAAYYGYTF
CDR3nt: TGTGCCAGCAATACCAGGGCCGCCTACTATGGCTACACCTTC

len: 15
v_gene: TRBV6-1
abundance: once
j_gene: TRBJ2-7
d_gene: TRBD1
CDR3aa: CASSARDRATYEQYF
CDR3nt: TGTGCCAGCAGTGCCCGGGACAGGGCAACCTACGAGCAGTACTTC

len: 13
v_gene: TRBV19
abundance: once
j_gene: TRBJ1-2
d_gene: .
CDR3aa: CASSDGGNYGYTF
CDR3nt: TGTGCCTCCTCCGACGGTGGGAACTATGGCTACACCTTC

len: 14
v_gene: TRBV3-1/TRBV3-2
abundance: .
j_gene: TRBJ1-6
d_gene: .
CDR3aa: CASSLDIGPSPLHF
CDR3nt: TGTGCCAGCAGCCTGGACATCGGTCCCTCACCCCTCCACTTT

len: 11
v_gene: TRBV12-3/TRBV12-4
abundance: once
j_gene: TRBJ2-5
d_gene: .
CDR3aa: CASSFGETQYF
CDR3nt: TGTGCCAGCAGTTTCGGCGAGACCCAGTACTTC

len: 16
v_gene: TRBV6-6
abundance: .
j_gene: TRBJ1-1
d_gene: .
CDR3aa: CASRSPTNRGGTEAFF
CDR3nt: TGTGCCAGCAGATCGCCCACTAATAGGGGTGGGACTGAAGCTTTCTTT

len: 13
v_gene: TRBV11-1
abundance: .
j_gene: TRBJ1-1
d_gene: .
CDR3aa: CASSPAGSSEAFF
CDR3nt: TGTGCCAGCAGCCCGGCAGGGAGTTCTGAAGCTTTCTTT

len: 14
v_gene: TRBV20-1
abundance: .
j_gene: TRBJ2-7
d_gene: TRBD1
CDR3aa: CSASIRGQSYEQYF
CDR3nt: TGCAGTGCTAGTATTAGGGGACAGTCCTACGAGCAGTACTTC

len: 17
v_gene: TRBV19
abundance: few
j_gene: TRBJ1-1
d_gene: .
CDR3aa: CASSPDVSGQLNTEAFF
CDR3nt: TGTGCCAGTAGTCCTGATGTATCAGGACAGTTGAACACTGAAGCTTTCTTT

len: 15
v_gene: TRBV10-3
abundance: .
j_gene: TRBJ1-2
d_gene: .
CDR3aa: CAISIGPSQNYGYTF
CDR3nt: TGTGCCATCAGTATAGGACCTTCTCAAAACTATGGCTACACCTTC

len: 11
v_gene: TRBV20-1
abundance: .
j_gene: TRBJ1-2
d_gene: TRBD1
CDR3aa: CSAYRGGGYTF
CDR3nt: TGCAGTGCATACAGGGGAGGTGGCTACACCTTC

len: 14
v_gene: TRBV3-1/TRBV3-2
abundance: .
j_gene: TRBJ1-6
d_gene: TRBD1
CDR3aa: CASTLGTGWSPLHF
CDR3nt: TGTGCCAGCACCCTCGGGACAGGGTGGTCACCCCTCCACTTT

len: 15
v_gene: TRBV3-1/TRBV3-2
abundance: .
j_gene: TRBJ2-3
d_gene: TRBD2
CDR3aa: CASRLSGASTDTQYF
CDR3nt: TGTGCCAGCAGACTTAGCGGGGCTAGCACAGATACGCAGTATTTT

len: 12
v_gene: TRBV5-1
abundance: .
j_gene: TRBJ2-7
d_gene: .
CDR3aa: CASSLSGYEQYF
CDR3nt: TGCGCCAGCAGCTTATCAGGCTACGAGCAGTACTTC

len: 13
v_gene: TRBV7-2
abundance: .
j_gene: TRBJ2-5
d_gene: .
CDR3aa: CASSFSPKETQYF
CDR3nt: TGTGCCAGCAGCTTCTCCCCGAAAGAGACCCAGTACTTC

len: 15
v_gene: TRBV19
abundance: .
j_gene: TRBJ1-1
d_gene: .
CDR3aa: CASKTRLRIGTEAFF
CDR3nt: TGTGCCAGTAAGACCAGGCTAAGGATTGGCACTGAAGCTTTCTTT

len: 17
v_gene: TRBV7-9
abundance: .
j_gene: TRBJ1-4
d_gene: .
CDR3aa: CASSPPGGTGPNEKLFF
CDR3nt: TGTGCCAGCAGCCCCCCGGGCGGCACAGGGCCTAATGAAAAACTGTTTTTT

len: 14
v_gene: TRBV3-1/TRBV3-2
abundance: .
j_gene: TRBJ1-2
d_gene: TRBD1
CDR3aa: CASSQGQGVGGYTF
CDR3nt: TGTGCCAGCAGCCAAGGACAGGGGGTGGGTGGCTACACCTTC

len: 18
v_gene: TRBV5-1
abundance: .
j_gene: TRBJ2-2
d_gene: TRBD2
CDR3aa: CASSLRTSGGTGTGELFF
CDR3nt: TGCGCCAGCAGCCTTAGGACTAGCGGGGGCACGGGGACCGGGGAGCTGTTTTTT

len: 17
v_gene: TRBV24-1
abundance: few
j_gene: TRBJ1-2
d_gene: TRBD1
CDR3aa: CATSASPMTGTSYGYTF
CDR3nt: TGTGCCACCAGTGCTTCCCCTATGACAGGGACTAGCTATGGCTACACCTTC

len: 12
v_gene: TRBV10-3
abundance: few
j_gene: TRBJ1-2
d_gene: .
CDR3aa: CATRQTNYGYTF
CDR3nt: TGTGCCACCCGACAGACGAACTATGGCTACACCTTC

len: 14
v_gene: TRBV5-1
abundance: .
j_gene: TRBJ1-3
d_gene: .
CDR3aa: CASSLQEAGNTIYF
CDR3nt: TGCGCCAGCAGCTTGCAAGAGGCTGGAAACACCATATATTTT

len: 14
v_gene: TRBV19
abundance: .
j_gene: TRBJ2-7
d_gene: .
CDR3aa: CASRGRDTSYEQYF
CDR3nt: TGTGCCAGTAGAGGCAGGGACACCTCCTACGAGCAGTACTTC

len: 15
v_gene: TRBV9
abundance: .
j_gene: TRBJ2-1
d_gene: .
CDR3aa: CASSSGLGSYNEQFF
CDR3nt: TGTGCCAGCAGCTCCGGGTTGGGTTCCTACAATGAGCAGTTCTTC

len: 13
v_gene: TRBV19
abundance: .
j_gene: TRBJ1-4
d_gene: TRBD1
CDR3aa: CASSLTGDEKLFF
CDR3nt: TGTGCCAGTAGTTTGACAGGGGATGAAAAACTGTTTTTT